This T cell receptor (beta chain) came from a study of shared clonotypes between healthy human individuals. Study-level findings and limits: Clonotypes that were shared across a handful of donors made up approximately 5.1% of naive CD4 clonotypes.

Libraries were prepared by immunoSEQ multiplex PCR; TCRdb keeps only in-frame clonotypes and omits some of them. Of under 2,500,000 clones listed, approximately 96% are singletons. About this clone: The antigen remains undetermined.

The length of the CDR3 is 14 residues. Germline loops: CDR1 LGHNT, CDR2 FRNRAP. The ends lost 4 bases at V and 6 bases at J; junction bases unmatched: 9. Material for sequencing was naive CD4+ T cells sorted from blood. As for subset: CD45RA+ positively selected. The chain has TRBV12-5 and TRBJ2-7, with 7 bases aligning to TRBD1. This clonotype was sampled from a man aged 18 to 35 in good health. CDR3 sequence reads: CASGSANRGSEQYF. In DNA, the CDR3 is TGTGCTAGTGGTTCGGCTAACAGGGGCTCCGAGCAGTACTTC.